This T cell receptor (beta chain) was captured by sequencing in a study of T cells in narcolepsy. Points from the study as a whole: HCRT-specific and TRIB2-specific autoreactive clonotypes appeared among same-patient CSF and blood CD4+ clonotypes.

The CDR3 loop spans 16 amino acids. V was shortened by 2 bases and J by 4 bases, with 14 bases between the two germline ends. Germline V gene lookup returns CDR1 SGHTA and CDR2 FQGNSA. Regarding this clone: Its antigen is not known.

Libraries were prepared by immunoSEQ multiplex PCR; TCRdb keeps only in-frame clonotypes and omits some of them. The data hold just under 35,000 clones, with 75% to 90% observed a single time. The clonotype comes from a human donor in good health. Specimen: memory (CD45RA-) CD4+ T cells from blood. The chain couples TRBV7-2 to TRBJ2-2; D gene ambiguous. As DNA, the CDR3 is TGTGCCAGCAGCTTATTTCTGGGGTCGGGCACCGGGGAGCTGTTTTTT. This gives the protein CASSLFLGSGTGELFF.